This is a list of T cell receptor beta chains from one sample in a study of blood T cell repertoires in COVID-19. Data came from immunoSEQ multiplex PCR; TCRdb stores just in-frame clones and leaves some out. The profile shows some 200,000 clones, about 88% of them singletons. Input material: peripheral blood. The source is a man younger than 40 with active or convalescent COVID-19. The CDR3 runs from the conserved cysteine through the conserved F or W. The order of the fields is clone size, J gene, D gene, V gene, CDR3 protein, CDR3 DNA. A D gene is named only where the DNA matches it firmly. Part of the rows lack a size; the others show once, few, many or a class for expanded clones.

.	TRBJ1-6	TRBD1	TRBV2	CASSEADIPGQPHF	TGTGCCAGCAGTGAAGCAGACATACCGGGACAGCCGCACTTT
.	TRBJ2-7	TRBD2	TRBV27	CASSLAPGTRVYEQYF	TGTGCCAGCAGTCTCGCCCCCGGGACTAGAGTATACGAGCAGTACTTC
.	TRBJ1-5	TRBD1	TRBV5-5	CASSLKGGAEPQHF	TGTGCCAGCAGCTTGAAAGGGGGCGCCGAGCCCCAGCATTTT
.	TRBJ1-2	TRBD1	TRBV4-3	CASSQDRGGRSGYTF	TGCGCCAGCAGCCAAGACCGAGGGGGCCGCAGCGGCTACACCTTC
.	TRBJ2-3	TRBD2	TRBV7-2	CASSLAGGRVDTQYF	TGTGCCAGCAGCTTAGCAGGCGGGAGGGTAGATACGCAGTATTTT
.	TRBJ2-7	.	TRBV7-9	CASSSYRNEQYF	TGTGCCAGCAGCTCCTACCGCAACGAGCAGTACTTC
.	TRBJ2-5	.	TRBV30	CAWSVTEFQETQYF	TGTGCCTGGAGCGTGACAGAATTCCAAGAGACCCAGTACTTC
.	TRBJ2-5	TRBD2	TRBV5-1	CASSSSGRAEETQYF	TGCGCCAGCAGCTCCAGCGGGAGGGCCGAGGAGACCCAGTACTTC
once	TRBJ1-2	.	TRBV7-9	CASSLGSQGLRYGYTF	TGTGCCAGCAGCTTAGGGTCTCAGGGGTTACGCTATGGCTACACCTTC
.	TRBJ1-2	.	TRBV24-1	CAIRRGANYGYTF	TGTGCCATAAGACGGGGAGCTAACTATGGCTACACCTTC
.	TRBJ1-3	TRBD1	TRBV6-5	CASSPDRGRKNTIYF	TGTGCCAGCAGTCCAGACAGGGGGCGAAAAAACACCATATATTTT
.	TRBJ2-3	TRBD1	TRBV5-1	CASRSAQGRHTDTQYF	TGCGCCAGCCGTTCTGCACAGGGGAGACACACAGATACGCAGTATTTT
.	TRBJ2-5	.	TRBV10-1	CASSESLAGQETQYF	TGCGCCAGCAGTGAGTCCTTGGCAGGGCAAGAGACCCAGTACTTC
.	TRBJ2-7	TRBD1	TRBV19	CASSSGQGAWEQYF	TGTGCCAGTAGTTCGGGACAGGGGGCTTGGGAGCAGTACTTC
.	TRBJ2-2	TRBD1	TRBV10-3	CAISASLTGGNTGELFF	TGTGCCATCAGTGCGTCCTTGACAGGGGGCAACACCGGGGAGCTGTTTTTT
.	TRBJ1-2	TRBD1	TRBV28	CASRLAGTGFNYGYTF	TGTGCCAGCAGGCTAGCCGGGACAGGGTTTAACTATGGCTACACCTTC
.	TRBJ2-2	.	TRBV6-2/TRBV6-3	CASSFRLDGVAGELFF	TGTGCCAGCAGTTTTCGACTAGATGGGGTCGCCGGGGAGCTGTTTTTT
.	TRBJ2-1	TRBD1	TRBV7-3	CASSLEDRGPDEQFF	TGTGCCAGCAGCTTAGAGGACAGGGGGCCGGATGAGCAGTTCTTC
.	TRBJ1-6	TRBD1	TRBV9	CASSVEGASSPLHF	TGTGCCAGCAGCGTAGAGGGGGCTTCTTCACCCCTCCACTTT
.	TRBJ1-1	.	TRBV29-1	CSISLFGAYTEAFF	TGCAGCATTTCCCTATTCGGTGCCTACACTGAAGCTTTCTTT
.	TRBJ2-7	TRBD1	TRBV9	CASSVTGAAYEQYF	TGTGCCAGCAGCGTTACAGGGGCCGCCTACGAGCAGTACTTC
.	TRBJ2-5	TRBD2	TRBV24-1	CATSDPGLAGGKETQYF	TGTGCCACCAGTGATCCGGGACTAGCGGGAGGCAAGGAGACCCAGTACTTC
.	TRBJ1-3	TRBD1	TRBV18	CASSPTGKHGNTIYF	TGTGCCAGCTCCCCGACAGGGAAACACGGAAACACCATATATTTT
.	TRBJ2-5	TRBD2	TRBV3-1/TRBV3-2	CASSRTSGGPGETQYF	TGTGCCAGCAGCCGAACTAGCGGGGGGCCGGGAGAGACCCAGTACTTC
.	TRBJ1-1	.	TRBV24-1	CATSKVGGTEAFF	TGTGCCACCAGTAAAGTCGGGGGCACTGAAGCTTTCTTT
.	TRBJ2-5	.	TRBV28	CASSLAGPETQYF	TGTGCCAGCAGTTTAGCAGGGCCGGAGACCCAGTACTTC
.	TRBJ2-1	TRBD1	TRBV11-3	CASSSLTGTGDEQFF	TGTGCCAGCAGCTCCTTGACAGGGACGGGCGATGAGCAGTTCTTC
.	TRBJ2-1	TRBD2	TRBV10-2	CASSERGGYNEQFF	TGCGCCAGCAGTGAACGCGGGGGGTACAATGAGCAGTTCTTC
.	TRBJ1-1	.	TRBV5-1	CASNERGGNTEAFF	TGCGCCAGCAACGAGAGGGGAGGGAACACTGAAGCTTTCTTT
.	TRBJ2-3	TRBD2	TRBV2	CASSALTSGADTQYF	TGTGCCAGCAGTGCCCTGACTAGCGGGGCGGATACGCAGTATTTT
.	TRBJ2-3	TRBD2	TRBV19	CASTRAGVTDTQYF	TGTGCCAGTACCCGAGCGGGAGTCACAGATACGCAGTATTTT
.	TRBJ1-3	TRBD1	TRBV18	CATLGQASSGNTIYF	TGTGCCACCCTGGGACAGGCCAGCTCTGGAAACACCATATATTTT
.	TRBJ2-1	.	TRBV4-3	CASSQEGRSNEQFF	TGCGCCAGCAGCCAAGAGGGGCGAAGCAATGAGCAGTTCTTC
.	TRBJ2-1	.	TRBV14	CASSSVSYNEQFF	TGTGCCAGCAGCTCTGTCTCCTACAATGAGCAGTTCTTC
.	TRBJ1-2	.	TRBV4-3	CASSQYGQSPGYTF	TGCGCCAGCAGCCAATACGGACAATCGCCGGGCTACACCTTC
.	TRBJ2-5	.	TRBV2	CASSDDRAGETQYF	TGTGCCAGCAGTGACGACAGGGCGGGGGAGACCCAGTACTTC
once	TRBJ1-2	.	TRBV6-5	CASSIVGAINGYTF	TGTGCCAGCAGCATCGTTGGGGCAATCAATGGCTACACCTTC
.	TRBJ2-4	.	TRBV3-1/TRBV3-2	CASSPEIREAKNIQYF	TGTGCCAGCAGCCCCGAAATTCGGGAGGCCAAAAACATTCAGTACTTC
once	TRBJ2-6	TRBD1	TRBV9	CASSVGWDRGSGANVLTF	TGTGCCAGCAGCGTAGGGTGGGACAGGGGCTCTGGGGCCAACGTCCTGACTTTC
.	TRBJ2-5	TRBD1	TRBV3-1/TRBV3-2	CASSQEVPGQRVQETQYF	TGTGCCAGCAGCCAAGAAGTGCCGGGACAGCGAGTCCAAGAGACCCAGTACTTC
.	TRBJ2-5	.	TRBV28	CASSGGLPSAETQYF	TGTGCCAGCAGTGGGGGACTTCCGTCCGCGGAGACCCAGTACTTC
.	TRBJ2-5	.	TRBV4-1	CASSQGLQARETQYF	TGCGCCAGCAGCCAAGGTTTACAGGCGCGGGAGACCCAGTACTTC
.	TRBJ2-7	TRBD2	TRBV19	CASSSAGTTTYEQYF	TGTGCCAGTAGTTCCGCCGGGACTACTACCTACGAGCAGTACTTC
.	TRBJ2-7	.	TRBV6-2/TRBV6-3	CASSYGAESYEQYF	TGTGCCAGCAGTTACGGTGCGGAGTCCTACGAGCAGTACTTC
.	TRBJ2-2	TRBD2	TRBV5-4	CAYPGLGTGELFF	TGTGCCTATCCGGGACTAGGCACCGGGGAGCTGTTTTTT
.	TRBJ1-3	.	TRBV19	CASFNYRRDSGNTIYF	TGTGCCAGTTTTAACTACAGGAGGGACTCTGGAAACACCATATATTTT
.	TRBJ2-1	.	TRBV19	CASRRSDSTNEQFF	TGTGCCAGTAGACGATCGGACAGTACCAATGAGCAGTTCTTC
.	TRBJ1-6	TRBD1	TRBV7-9	CASSLGQGASLHF	TGTGCCAGCAGCTTAGGACAGGGGGCATCCCTCCACTTT
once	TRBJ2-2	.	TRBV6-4	CASSVLATGELFF	TGTGCCAGCAGTGTACTAGCCACCGGGGAGCTGTTTTTT
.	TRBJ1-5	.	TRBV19	CASSFGSGNQPQHF	TGTGCCAGTAGTTTCGGGTCCGGCAATCAGCCCCAGCATTTT
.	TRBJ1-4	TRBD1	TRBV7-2	CASSSVPGQGGEKLFF	TGTGCCAGCAGCTCGGTCCCGGGACAGGGGGGTGAAAAACTGTTTTTT
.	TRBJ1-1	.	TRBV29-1	CLTRQVNTEAFF	TGCTTAACCCGGCAGGTGAACACTGAAGCTTTCTTT
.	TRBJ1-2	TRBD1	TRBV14	CASSPGWDRGYGYTF	TGTGCCAGCAGCCCCGGTTGGGACAGGGGCTATGGCTACACCTTC
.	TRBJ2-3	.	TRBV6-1	CASSEASGATDTQYF	TGTGCCAGCAGTGAAGCTTCCGGAGCCACAGATACGCAGTATTTT
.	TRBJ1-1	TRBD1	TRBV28	CASSSPRTGAYTEAFF	TGTGCCAGCAGTTCTCCTCGGACAGGGGCCTACACTGAAGCTTTCTTT
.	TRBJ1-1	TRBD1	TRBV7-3	CASSLGRGRNTEAFF	TGTGCCAGCAGCTTAGGCAGGGGGAGGAACACTGAAGCTTTCTTT
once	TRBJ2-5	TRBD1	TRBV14	CASSQQDRRWETQYF	TGTGCCAGCAGCCAGCAGGACAGGCGATGGGAGACCCAGTACTTC
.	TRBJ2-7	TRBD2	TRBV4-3	CASSQETSGSYEQYF	TGCGCCAGCAGCCAGGAGACTAGCGGGAGTTACGAGCAGTACTTC
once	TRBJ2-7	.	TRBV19	CASSIGQGGSYEQYF	TGTGCCAGTAGTATTGGACAGGGAGGGTCCTACGAGCAGTACTTC